The 28 T cell receptor beta chains given below trace back to one sample, sequenced in a study of T cells in Graves' hyperthyroidism and ophthalmopathy. TCR beta CDR3 regions were amplified from RNA transcripts. The study used the HTBI primer set for a first-round RT-PCR of the TCR CDR3. TCRdb re-derived calls from the multiplex PCR reads in MiXCR, one entry per CDR3 protein. The sample records 700,000 or so distinct CDR3 sequences, around 15% being singletons. Source material: blood. These receptors were obtained from a woman in her forties or fifties with Graves' ophthalmopathy.

There are many counts of this clonotype. This sequence joins TRBV18 and TRBJ1-1, with D uncertain. From germline, CDR1 is KGHSH and CDR2 LQKENI. V was pared by 5 bases and J by 1 base, with 8 bases between. This CDR3 spans 13 amino acids. CDR3 region: CASSGQKNTEAFF. The CDR3 nucleotides read TGTGCCAGCTCAGGGCAGAAGAACACTGAAGCTTTCTTT.

This chain uses TRBV20-1 with TRBJ2-7; 12 positions match TRBD2. Germline V gene data show CDR1 as DFQATT and CDR2 as SNEGSKA (reference sequence). The CDR3 has 13 amino acids. CDR3 sequence (DNA): TGCAGCGTCGCGGGACTAGCGGGCTACGAGCAGTACTTC. Residues: CSVAGLAGYEQYF.

There are a few counts of this clonotype. The chain is built from TRBV14 and TRBJ1-5, with unresolved D. The length of the CDR3 is 13 residues. CDR1 and CDR2 (germline): SGHDN, FVKESK. The germline V and J ends were trimmed by 1 base and 6 bases, with 7 bases remaining between them. The CDR3 region is CASSQVAGQPQHF. DNA of the CDR3: TGTGCCAGCAGCCAAGTCGCCGGTCAGCCCCAGCATTTT.

This clonotype was seen ten or more times. The chain combines TRBV9 with TRBJ2-7; TRBD2 aligns across 8 bases. J was trimmed by 1 base and V by 0 bases; bases with no gene match: 6. This CDR3 has 16 residues. Per germline, CDR1 SGDLS and CDR2 YYNGEE. The CDR3 nucleotides are TGTGCCAGCAGCGTAGGCCTAGCGGGTCCTTCCTACGAGCAGTACTTC. Translation gives CASSVGLAGPSYEQYF.

The chain uses TRBV4-1 and TRBJ2-7; TRBD1 might be the D (6 bases). Trimming stripped 2 bases from V and 1 base from J, with 12 bases between. Germline-derived CDR1 and CDR2 are MGHRA and YSYEKL. The CDR3 is 15 residues long. CDR3 region: CASSQPGQLSYEQYF. In DNA, the CDR3 is TGCGCCAGCAGCCAACCAGGACAGTTGTCCTACGAGCAGTACTTC.

This clonotype was observed a few times. The J gene is TRBJ1-5, the V gene TRBV18, with D perhaps matching TRBD1 (5 bases). V dropped 2 bases and J dropped 2 bases, with 13 bases sitting between them. The germline V gene encodes CDR1 KGHSH and CDR2 LQKENI. CDR3 length: 16 residues. DNA of the CDR3: TGTGCCAGCTCACCAGTCGGACTGACAGGCAATCAGCCCCAGCATTTT. Its translation: CASSPVGLTGNQPQHF.

This clonotype was found many times. V and J are TRBV10-3 and TRBJ2-5; 9 bases agree with TRBD1. CDR1 and CDR2 (germline): ENHRY, SYGVKD. J gave up 5 bases and V 6 bases, and 7 bases lay outside the gene matches. The CDR3 contains 14 residues. The CDR3: CAIRPGQGQETQYF. CDR3 DNA: TGTGCCATCAGGCCGGGACAGGGCCAGGAGACCCAGTACTTC.

Comments on this clonotype: This may be a read error, as it is one base from a much larger clone. This chain connects TRBV29-1 to TRBJ2-7; D could derive from TRBD1 or TRBD2 (5 bases each). The germline V gene encodes CDR1 SQVTM and CDR2 ANQGSEA. The CDR3 extends over 14 amino acids. Trimming cost V 1 base and J 2 bases, with 12 bases left between them. For the CDR3, the DNA is TGCAGCGTTGAAGTATCCGGGGACGCCTACGAGCAGTACTTC. This encodes CSVEVSGDAYEQYF.

The V call is TRBV20-1, the J call TRBJ2-7, with 7 bases aligning to TRBD2. Per germline, CDR1 DFQATT and CDR2 SNEGSKA (reference sequence). The CDR3 loop spans 15 amino acids. V trimming: 1 base; J trimming: 6 bases; junction bases outside the gene matches: 12. The CDR3, as DNA: TGCAGTGCTAGAGGATCCATGGGGGGGGGAAGCGAGCAGTACTTC. This encodes CSARGSMGGGSEQYF.

The chain has TRBV7-2 and TRBJ2-3, with 12 bases that match TRBD2. Germline values: CDR1 SGHTA, CDR2 FQGNSA. The CDR3 runs to 17 residues. V was pared by 5 bases and J by 6 bases, with 12 bases of the junction left unmatched. CDR3 in amino acids: CASSTRLAGVGRDTQYF. CDR3 in DNA: TGTGCCAGCAGCACACGACTAGCGGGAGTGGGGAGGGATACGCAGTATTTT.

The chain is built from TRBV6-2 or TRBV6-3 and TRBJ2-7; D is unclear. V lost 6 bases and J 6 bases, leaving 9 bases between the germline ends. There are 11 residues in the CDR3. The V gene's germline CDR1 is MNHEY and CDR2 SVGEGT. CDR3 DNA sequence: TGTGCCAGCAGGGACGGCCTCGAGCAGTACTTC. Translated: CASRDGLEQYF.

This clonotype was counted many times. V is TRBV7-3 and J is TRBJ2-1; 9 positions agree with TRBD1. The CDR3 contains 14 residues. CDR1 and CDR2 (germline): SGHTA, FQGTGA. V shed 5 bases, J shed 6 bases, and the junction held 5 bases outside the gene matches. The CDR3 region is CASSRDRAPNEQFF. CDR3 DNA: TGTGCCAGCAGCCGGGACAGGGCTCCCAATGAGCAGTTCTTC.

This clonotype was found a few times. The chain recombines TRBV6-1 with TRBJ2-1; TRBD2 matches at 9 bases. CDR1 is MNHNS, CDR2 SASEGT, per germline. CDR3 size: 18 residues. J gave up 0 bases and V 5 bases, and 11 bases lay outside the gene matches. This chain's CDR3 is CASSRQSPTSGSYNEQFF. As DNA, the CDR3 is TGTGCCAGCAGTCGCCAAAGTCCGACTAGCGGCTCCTACAATGAGCAGTTCTTC.

This clonotype was observed at least ten times. This chain links TRBV7-3 with TRBJ2-1; D is uncertain. V lost 3 bases to trimming and J lost 6 bases, with 9 bases between them. This CDR3 region has 13 residues. Germline assignment: CDR1 SGHTA and CDR2 FQGTGA. In nucleotides, the CDR3 is TGTGCCAGCAGCTTGGATCCTATCAATGAGCAGTTCTTC. Translation: CASSLDPINEQFF.

V gene TRBV27 combines with J gene TRBJ2-3; D may match TRBD1 or TRBD2 (5 bases each). This CDR3 has 14 residues. The germline CDR1 and CDR2 sequences are MNHEY and SMNVEV (reference sequence). Trimming shortened V by 7 bases and J by 5 bases, and 16 bases separated the two germline ends. CDR3 loop: CASKRAGMVDTQYF. The CDR3 DNA reads TGTGCCAGCAAGAGGGCAGGGATGGTAGATACGCAGTATTTT.

In this sample, this clonotype turned up many times. The genes are TRBV29-1 and TRBJ2-1; 9 bases fit TRBD2. V trimming: 3 bases; J trimming: 6 bases; junction bases outside the gene matches: 6. CDR1 SQVTM and CDR2 ANQGSEA come from the germline V gene. This CDR3 contains 14 residues. CDR3 amino acids: CSVDVLAGVNEQFF. In nucleotides, the CDR3 is TGCAGCGTTGATGTATTAGCGGGAGTCAATGAGCAGTTCTTC.

This clonotype was detected ten times or more. The chain combines TRBV7-9 with TRBJ2-1; D is unresolved. Germline V CDR1 and CDR2: SEHNR, FQNEAQ (reference sequence). Trimming took off 5 bases at V and 2 bases at J, with 7 bases between the two ends. The CDR3 has 13 residues. The CDR3 bases are TGTGCCAGCAGCCATCGGGCCTACAATGAGCAGTTCTTC. The encoded protein is CASSHRAYNEQFF.

V usage is TRBV29-1 and J usage is TRBJ2-5, with TRBD2 identical over 8 bases. Germline V lookup: CDR1 SQVTM, CDR2 ANQGSEA. The CDR3 loop spans 13 amino acids. The V segment lost 4 bases and the J segment 4 bases; nucleotides outside the gene matches: 5. CDR3 residues: CSVAGRAVETQYF. The CDR3 nucleotides are TGCAGCGTTGCCGGGAGGGCCGTAGAGACCCAGTACTTC.

This chain links TRBV7-9 with TRBJ2-7; 7 bases are a match to TRBD2. There are 16 residues in the CDR3. V gave up 0 bases and J gave up 3 bases; unmatched junction bases: 8. Germline-derived CDR1 and CDR2 are SEHNR and FQNEAQ (reference sequence). The CDR3 loop reads CASSLAETSTDYEQYF. The DNA for the CDR3 is TGTGCCAGCAGCTTAGCCGAGACTAGCACTGACTACGAGCAGTACTTC. The variable domain in full, completed from reference TRBV7-9 and TRBJ2-7, reads DTGVSQNPRHKITKRGQNVTFRCDPISEHNRLYWYRQTLGQGPEFLTYFQNEAQLEKSRLLSDRFSAERPKGSFSTLEIQRTEQGDSAMYLCASSLAETSTDYEQYFGPGTRLTVT.

This clonotype was counted ten times or more. The rearrangement links TRBV7-2 to TRBJ2-5; no clear D. V shed 5 bases and J shed 1 base, with 23 bases lying between them. There are 18 residues in the CDR3. Per germline, CDR1 SGHTA and CDR2 FQGNSA. CDR3 amino acids: CASSPPLHEGRTQETQYF. For the CDR3, the DNA is TGTGCCAGCAGCCCCCCGCTACATGAAGGGCGGACCCAAGAGACCCAGTACTTC.

Ten or more counts support this clonotype. Germline is not matched at one junction end, which may reflect a read error. The V and J genes are TRBV5-1 and TRBJ2-1, with D possibly matching TRBD1 (6 bases). Germline CDR1 reads SGHRS; CDR2 reads YFSETQ. The CDR3 loop spans 13 amino acids. In DNA, the CDR3 is TGTGCCAGCAGCTTCGGTACAGGGAATGAGCAGTTCTTC. Protein: CASSFGTGNEQFF.

This clonotype has ten or more counts. This chain joins TRBV5-1 and TRBJ1-1, with D perhaps TRBD1 (5 bases). Germline loops: CDR1 SGHRS, CDR2 YFSETQ. The V gene lost 0 bases and the J gene lost 5 bases, with 14 bases spanning the gap. The CDR3 totals 15 residues. CDR3 sequence (DNA): TGCGCCAGCAGCTTGGAAACAGGAGGTCGGACTGAAGCTTTCTTT. Encoded protein: CASSLETGGRTEAFF.

This clonotype was observed many times. This chain joins TRBV7-9 and TRBJ1-6; TRBD1 matches at 9 bases. J was trimmed by 10 bases and V by 3 bases; bases with no gene match: 13. This CDR3 has 17 amino acids. CDR1 is SEHNR, CDR2 FQNEAQ, per germline (reference sequence). The CDR3 DNA is TGTGCCAGCAGCTTCCACGATTTACAGGGGGCGAAATCACCCCTCCACTTT. This sequence encodes CASSFHDLQGAKSPLHF.

This clonotype occurred many times. V is TRBV7-3 and J is TRBJ2-3; no clear D gene. The J call is doubtful: the DNA matches TRBJ1-5 better. Germline CDR1 reads SGHTA; CDR2 reads FQGTGA. The CDR3 is 15 amino acids. The CDR3 coding sequence is TGTGCCAGCAGCGTTCGGGGTACTAGCACAGATACGCAGCATTTT. Amino acid sequence: CASSVRGTSTDTQHF.

The table lists this clonotype with many counts. The gene calls are TRBV12-3 or TRBV12-4 and TRBJ2-2, with a tentative D call TRBD1 (6 bases). The CDR3 contains 14 residues. V dropped 5 bases and J dropped 8 bases, with 15 bases sitting between them. CDR3 DNA: TGTGCCAGCAGTCCGCGACAGGTTCGAGGGGAGCTGTTTTTT. Encoded protein: CASSPRQVRGELFF.

This clonotype was seen a handful of times. As DNA, the CDR3 is TGTGCCAGCAGTTCCGACTACCGAACCGGGGAGCTGTTTTTT. Its translation is CASSSDYRTGELFF. V and J are TRBV27 and TRBJ2-2; D perhaps matches TRBD2 (5 bases). CDR1 and CDR2 from the germline V gene are MNHEY and SMNVEV (reference sequence). V was cut by 4 bases and J by 5 bases, with 11 bases left in between. CDR3 size: 14 residues.

For this clonotype: A much larger clone differs by one base, so this may be a read error. The rearrangement links TRBV3-1 to TRBJ2-2, with 10 nucleotides matching TRBD2. Losses at the gene ends were 3 bases for V and 4 bases for J; bases not matched to a gene: 8. The CDR3 sequence is 17 residues long. Germline lookup yields CDR1 LGHDT and CDR2 YNNKEL (reference sequence). The CDR3 loop reads CASSQEIAGGLTGELFF. CDR3 bases: TGTGCCAGCAGCCAGGAAATAGCGGGAGGTCTCACCGGGGAGCTGTTTTTT.

This clonotype was observed many times. V gene TRBV30 combines with J gene TRBJ1-5; D not certain. Trimming left V 3 bases short and J 3 bases short, with 12 bases between. CDR1 and CDR2 from the germline V gene are GTSNPN and SVGIG (reference sequence). The CDR3 contains 14 residues. Here the CDR3 reads CAWSPPGFNQPQHF. DNA of the CDR3: TGTGCCTGGAGCCCACCCGGGTTCAATCAGCCCCAGCATTTT.